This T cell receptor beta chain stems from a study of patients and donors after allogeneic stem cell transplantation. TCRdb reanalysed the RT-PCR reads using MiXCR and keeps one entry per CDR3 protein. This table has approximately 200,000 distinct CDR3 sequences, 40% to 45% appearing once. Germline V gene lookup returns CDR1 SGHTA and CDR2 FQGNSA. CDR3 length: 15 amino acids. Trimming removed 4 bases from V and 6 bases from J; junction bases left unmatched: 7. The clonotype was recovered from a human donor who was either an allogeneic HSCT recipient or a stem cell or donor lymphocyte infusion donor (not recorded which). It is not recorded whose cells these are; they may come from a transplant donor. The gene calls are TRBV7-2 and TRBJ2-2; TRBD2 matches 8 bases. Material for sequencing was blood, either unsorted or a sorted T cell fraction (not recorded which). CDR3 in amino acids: CASSSRLAFAGELFF. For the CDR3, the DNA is TGTGCCAGCAGCTCACGACTAGCGTTCGCCGGGGAGCTGTTTTTT.